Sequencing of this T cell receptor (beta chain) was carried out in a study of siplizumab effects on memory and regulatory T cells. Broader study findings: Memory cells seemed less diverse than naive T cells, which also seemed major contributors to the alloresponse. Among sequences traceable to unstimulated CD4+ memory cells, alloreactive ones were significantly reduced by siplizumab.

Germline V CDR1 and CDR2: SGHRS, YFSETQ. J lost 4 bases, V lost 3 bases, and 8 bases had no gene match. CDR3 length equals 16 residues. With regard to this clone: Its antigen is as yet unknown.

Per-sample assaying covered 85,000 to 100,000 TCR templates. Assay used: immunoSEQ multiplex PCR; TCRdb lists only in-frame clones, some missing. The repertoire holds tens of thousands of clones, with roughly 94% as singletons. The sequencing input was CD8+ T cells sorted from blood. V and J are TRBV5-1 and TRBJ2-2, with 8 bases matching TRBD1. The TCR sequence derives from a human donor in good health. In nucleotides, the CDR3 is TGCGCCAGCAGCTCAATTGACAGGGGTGGCACCGGGGAGCTGTTTTTT. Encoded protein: CASSSIDRGGTGELFF.